A single sample is the source of the 18 T cell receptor beta chains below, sequenced in a study of monozygotic twins with inflammatory bowel disease. TCRdb reprocessed the 5' RACE reads and stores each CDR3 protein as one record, lacking DNA. The table gives around 380,000 distinct CDR3 sequences; the top ten clones make up 2% to 3% of it. Specimen: blood. The origin of the receptors is a human donor with ulcerative colitis or Crohn's disease, or a healthy co-twin of an affected twin (not recorded which).

The genes are TRBV12-3 or TRBV12-4 and TRBJ2-1. The CDR3 contains 14 residues. Here the CDR3 reads CASSPVGANNEQFF.

This chain links TRBV5-5 with TRBJ2-3; with no DNA, the TCRdb D assignment of TRBD2 cannot be verified. Germline V gene sequence: CDR1 SGHKS, CDR2 YYEKEE (reference sequence). This CDR3 region has 16 residues. The CDR3 here is CASSFQAGGSTDTQYF.

The V and J genes are TRBV5-1 and TRBJ2-7; TCRdb's D call of TRBD2 is untestable without DNA. Germline CDR1 reads SGHRS; CDR2 reads YFSETQ. There are 15 residues in the CDR3. The CDR3 reads CASSPRDLGGHEQYF.

This sequence joins TRBV10-3 and TRBJ2-5; TCRdb's assignment of TRBD2 cannot be checked, as there is no DNA. Germline assignment: CDR1 ENHRY and CDR2 SYGVKD. This CDR3 spans 16 amino acids. CDR3 sequence: CAISEGGLTKIGTQYF.

This chain connects TRBV10-3 to TRBJ2-2; checking the TCRdb D call of TRBD2 is not possible without DNA. The CDR3 has 17 residues. The germline V gene encodes CDR1 ENHRY and CDR2 SYGVKD. Here the CDR3 reads CAISEPGLAGNTGELFF.

The V call is TRBV20-1, the J call TRBJ2-6; lacking DNA, the TRBD1 call made by TCRdb goes unchecked. CDR1 is DFQATT and CDR2 is SNEGSKA in the germline V gene (reference sequence). The length of the CDR3 is 11 residues. The CDR3: CSASRTVGATF.

This chain joins TRBV3-1 and TRBJ1-3; absent DNA, TCRdb's TRBD1 call cannot be checked. Germline CDR1 reads LGHDT; CDR2 reads YNNKEL (reference sequence). CDR3 length: 12 amino acids. This CDR3 is CASSQDPGLWYF.

This sequence joins TRBV28 and TRBJ2-3; TCRdb selects TRBD1, and the lack of DNA leaves this call unchecked. CDR1 and CDR2 from the germline V gene are MDHEN and SYDVKM. This CDR3 comprises 15 residues. The CDR3 is CASSPPGGGGDTQYF.

The chain couples TRBV6-1 to TRBJ1-1; checking the TCRdb D call of TRBD1 is not possible without DNA. Looked up from germline, CDR1 is MNHNS and CDR2 is SASEGT. This CDR3 has 15 residues. CDR3 in amino acids: CASSPGTNMNTEAFF.

The chain carries TRBV6-1 and TRBJ1-1; TCRdb gives TRBD1 as the D gene, but with no DNA this cannot be confirmed. Germline values: CDR1 MNHNS, CDR2 SASEGT. The CDR3 totals 13 residues. CDR3: CASPPGVNTEAFF.

The gene calls are TRBV29-1 and TRBJ2-1; TCRdb's assignment of TRBD2 cannot be checked, as there is no DNA. Per the germline V gene, CDR1 is SQVTM and CDR2 is ANQGSEA. The CDR3 is 11 residues long. CDR3 amino acids: CSVDLVYEQFF.

The chain is built from TRBV6-2 or TRBV6-3 and TRBJ2-1; without DNA, the TCRdb call of TRBD1 cannot be checked. The CDR3 sequence is 14 residues long. Germline V gene lookup returns CDR1 MNHEY and CDR2 SVGEGT. The CDR3 reads CASSQAAGNNEQFF.

This chain's CDR3 is CAVRGGETQYF. The gene calls are TRBV10-3 and TRBJ2-5; TCRdb picks TRBD1, but there is no DNA to check that call. Germline values: CDR1 ENHRY, CDR2 SYGVKD. CDR3 length equals 11 residues.

V and J are TRBV11-2 and TRBJ2-3; the D gene TCRdb calls, TRBD2, cannot be checked with no DNA. The CDR3 has 15 amino acids. The germline V gene encodes CDR1 SGHAT and CDR2 FQNNGV. This chain's CDR3 is CASRSSGASTDTQYF.

This chain connects TRBV28 to TRBJ2-7; TCRdb's D call of TRBD1 is untestable without DNA. Germline values: CDR1 MDHEN, CDR2 SYDVKM. The CDR3 loop spans 15 amino acids. This CDR3 is CASSSPQGLPYEQYF.

The gene calls are TRBV4-1 and TRBJ2-7; the TCRdb call, TRBD1, lacks DNA for checking. CDR1 is MGHRA and CDR2 is YSYEKL in the germline V gene. This CDR3 contains 17 residues. CDR3 protein: CASSQVDATVSSYEQYF.

The rearrangement links TRBV9 to TRBJ1-6. CDR3 length equals 15 residues. CDR1 is SGDLS and CDR2 is YYNGEE in the germline V gene. The CDR3: CASSVDSVYNSPLHF.

Here the CDR3 reads CASSLGTHNEQFF. The rearrangement joins TRBV7-9 to TRBJ2-1; no DNA is available, so the TRBD2 call from TCRdb remains unchecked. The CDR3 runs 13 residues. From germline, CDR1 is SEHNR and CDR2 FQNEAQ (reference sequence).